Reported below is one T cell receptor (beta chain). Per the germline V gene, CDR1 is SGHDN and CDR2 is FVKESK. The CDR3 sequence is 17 residues long. V lost 0 bases and J lost 7; bases outside the gene matches: 7. As handled by the study authors: Estimates of nucleated cell counts were drawn from the amplification of reference gene primers. Only in-frame clones appear in the TCRdb table, and some are missing; sequencing was by immunoSEQ multiplex PCR. V and J calls and clone size come straight from that table; D and trimming were deduced from the DNA. This sample carries about 240,000 clones, around 85% of them seen once, and the ten largest clones take approximately 9.4%. This sample is drawn from a study of blood T cell repertoires in COVID-19. On the study more broadly: Spain, Italy and the United States supplied samples that represented acute and convalescent COVID-19. PBMCs, B-cell-depleted T cells, or T cells were the source of the cDNA or gDNA that made up the material.

This rearrangement joins TRBV14 to TRBJ2-5, with TRBD2 matching over 14 bases. The clonotype was recovered from an elderly woman with acute or convalescent COVID-19. What was sequenced was peripheral blood. The CDR3 DNA sequence: TGTGCCAGCAGCCAAGATAGGACTAGCGGGGGGCGTAGGACCCAGTACTTC. It codes for CASSQDRTSGGRRTQYF.